Shown below are 19 T cell receptor beta chains from a single sample sequenced in a study of cytomegalovirus exposure and HLA in healthy donors. Using immunoSEQ multiplex PCR, the repertoire was profiled, and TCRdb retains in-frame clones only, with some absent. The sample includes 100,000 to 120,000 clones, about 92% seen only once; the top ten take around 2%. The sample was PBMCs. These receptor sequences come from a woman aged 18-30 years in good health and CMV-seronegative.

V gene TRBV5-6 combines with J gene TRBJ1-2, with D unresolved. The V and J ends lost 6 bases and 5 bases respectively, with 8 bases between them. The CDR3 has 11 residues. Germline V gene data show CDR1 as SGHDT and CDR2 as YYEEEE. CDR3 sequence reads: CASKGGYGYTF. In nucleotides, the CDR3 is TGTGCCAGCAAAGGAGGGTATGGCTACACCTTC.

This clone was seen only once. The V gene is TRBV25-1, the J gene TRBJ2-3; tentative D call: TRBD1 (5 bases). CDR1 MGHDK and CDR2 SYGVNS come from the germline V gene. The V end lost 4 bases, the J end lost 3 bases, and 8 bases lay between the germline ends. This CDR3 comprises 13 residues. The CDR3 sequence: CASSAGRTDTQYF. CDR3 in DNA: TGTGCCAGCAGTGCAGGGCGAACAGATACGCAGTATTTT.

The V gene is TRBV6-4, the J gene TRBJ2-2, with D perhaps matching TRBD2 (6 bases). The CDR3 has 14 residues. V lost 3 bases and J 5 bases, leaving 10 bases between the germline ends. Germline CDR1 MRHNA, CDR2 SNTAGT. The CDR3 region has the DNA TGTGCCAGCAGTGAGGCCGGGAGTACCGGGGAGCTGTTTTTT. It translates to CASSEAGSTGELFF.

CDR3 residues: CASSIWSRGSNNEQFF. DNA for the CDR3: TGTGCCAGTAGTATTTGGAGTCGGGGAAGTAACAATGAGCAGTTCTTC. This chain connects TRBV19 to TRBJ2-1, with D maybe TRBD2 (5 bases). Germline V gives CDR1 LNHDA, CDR2 SQIVND (reference sequence). Between the trimmed V and J ends, which lost 3 bases and 5 bases, there was a span of 17 bases. This CDR3 spans 16 amino acids. The complete variable domain, with remaining parts taken from reference TRBV19 and TRBJ2-1, reads DGGITQSPKYLFRKEGQNVTLSCEQNLNHDAMYWYRQDPGQGLRLIYYSQIVNDFQKGDIAEGYSVSREKKESFPLTVTSAQKNPTAFYLCASSIWSRGSNNEQFFGPGTRLTVL.

The chain combines TRBV13 with TRBJ2-1; TRBD2 matches 12 bases. Per the germline V gene, CDR1 is PRHDT and CDR2 is FYEKMQ (reference sequence). This CDR3 is 16 amino acids long. V gave up 2 bases and J gave up 5 bases; unmatched junction bases: 4. CDR3 DNA: TGTGCCAGCAGCTTATCGGCTAGCGGGAGGGACAATGAGCAGTTCTTC. Translation gives CASSLSASGRDNEQFF.

This chain joins TRBV2 and TRBJ2-7; the match to TRBD1 covers 7 bases. CDR3 length: 13 amino acids. Germline assignment: CDR1 SNHLY and CDR2 FYNNEI. Germline trimming cut 9 bases from V and 3 bases from J; bases unmatched to any gene: 8. The CDR3 spells CASYRTGSYEQYF. In DNA, the CDR3 is TGTGCCAGTTATCGGACAGGTAGCTACGAGCAGTACTTC.

The V and J genes are TRBV6-4 and TRBJ2-4; D is possibly TRBD2 (6 bases). V was shortened by 2 bases and J by 7 bases, with 15 bases between the two germline ends. The CDR3 is made up of 15 amino acids. Germline CDR1 and CDR2: MRHNA and SNTAGT. CDR3 in amino acids: CASSDGSGTGNIQYF. Written as DNA, the CDR3 is TGTGCCAGCAGTGACGGGTCGGGGACTGGGAACATTCAGTACTTC.

J is TRBJ2-5 and V is TRBV11-2, with D possibly TRBD1 on 5 matching bases. V lost 4 bases to trimming and J lost 6 bases, with 24 bases between them. Germline-derived CDR1 and CDR2 are SGHAT and FQNNGV. This CDR3 is built from 17 residues. The CDR3 nucleotides are TGTGCCAGCAGCTCCCTGAACCCAAAGGGGTTTGCGAAGACCCAGTACTTC. Amino acids: CASSSLNPKGFAKTQYF.

The rearrangement uses TRBV7-2 and TRBJ2-7; 11 bases align to TRBD2. CDR1 and CDR2 from the germline V gene are SGHTA and FQGNSA. The J segment lost 4 bases and the V segment lost 1 base, leaving 6 bases of the junction unmatched. This CDR3 has 16 residues. CDR3 nucleotides: TGTGCCAGCAGCTTAGGGGCTAGCGGGGGGTTATACGAGCAGTACTTC. It translates to CASSLGASGGLYEQYF.

V gene TRBV5-1 combines with J gene TRBJ2-3; the D gene is possibly TRBD2 (6 bases). CDR3 length: 16 amino acids. Germline V CDR1 and CDR2: SGHRS, YFSETQ. With 3 bases removed from V and 0 bases from J, the gap between germline ends came to 14 bases. The CDR3 spells CASSSRGGTSTDTQYF. The CDR3, as DNA: TGCGCCAGCAGCTCGAGGGGCGGGACGAGCACAGATACGCAGTATTTT.

This clone occurred once. J is TRBJ2-7 and V is TRBV7-2, with D hard to call. This CDR3 has 12 residues. V was cut by 5 bases and J by 3 bases, with 8 bases left in between. Per the germline V gene, CDR1 is SGHTA and CDR2 is FQGNSA. The CDR3 coding sequence is TGTGCCAGCAGCCTTAGTATCTACGAGCAGTACTTC. It specifies CASSLSIYEQYF.

A single count supports this clone. The chain couples TRBV7-8 to TRBJ1-2; unclear D gene. The CDR3 sequence is 14 residues long. The V gene's germline CDR1 is SGHVS and CDR2 FQNEAQ. V dropped 1 base and J dropped 1 base, with 7 bases sitting between them. CDR3 amino acids: CASSLVPDNYGYTF. The CDR3 DNA reads TGTGCCAGCAGCTTAGTTCCAGATAACTATGGCTACACCTTC.

The chain recombines TRBV2 with TRBJ1-2; D uncertain. CDR3 size: 13 residues. The V end lost 6 bases, the J end lost 1 base, and 9 bases lay between the germline ends. CDR1 and CDR2 from the germline V gene are SNHLY and FYNNEI. Written as DNA, the CDR3 is TGTGCCAGCAGAACAGAGATTAACTATGGCTACACCTTC. As protein: CASRTEINYGYTF.

The CDR3: CASSLGGQGNTIYF. In DNA form, the CDR3 reads TGTGCCAGCAGCTTAGGGGGACAGGGCAACACCATATATTTT. The V gene is TRBV7-2, the J gene TRBJ1-3, with 9 bases matching TRBD1. The V gene's germline CDR1 is SGHTA and CDR2 FQGNSA. The CDR3 totals 14 residues. V trimming: 1 base; J trimming: 7 bases; junction bases outside the gene matches: 2.

The chain links TRBV4-3 to TRBJ2-2, with a tentative D call TRBD2 (5 bases). Germline assignment: CDR1 LGHNA and CDR2 YSLEER. V lost 1 base to trimming and J lost 6 bases, with 9 bases between them. The CDR3 spans 14 residues. The CDR3 bases are TGCGCCAGCAGCCAAGCACGGGGTGCCGGGGAGCTGTTTTTT. Translated, it gives CASSQARGAGELFF.

The rearrangement uses TRBV7-2 and TRBJ2-1, with 7 nucleotides matching TRBD1. The CDR3 has 15 residues. CDR1 is SGHTA and CDR2 is FQGNSA in the germline V gene. The ends lost 5 bases at V and 6 bases at J; junction bases unmatched: 10. The CDR3 DNA reads TGTGCCAGCAGCCGGGGACAGTACATTCCCAATGAGCAGTTCTTC. It is translated as CASSRGQYIPNEQFF. Full variable domain (remainder filled in from reference TRBV7-2 and TRBJ2-1): GAGVSQSPSNKVTEKGKDVELRCDPISGHTALYWYRQSLGQGLEFLIYFQGNSAPDKSGLPSDRFSAERTGGSVSTLTIQRTQQEDSAVYLCASSRGQYIPNEQFFGPGTRLTVL.

In this sample, this clone turned up once. The CDR3 bases are TGTGCCAGCAGCTTGGTGGGAGTCACAGATACGCAGTATTTT. Its translation is CASSLVGVTDTQYF. This chain links TRBV5-4 with TRBJ2-3; possible D gene TRBD2, 5 bases. CDR3 length: 14 amino acids. V lost 0 bases and J 2 bases, leaving 7 bases between the germline ends. Germline V lookup: CDR1 SGHNT, CDR2 YYREEE (reference sequence).

The chain couples TRBV29-1 to TRBJ1-2; the D gene is possibly TRBD1 (6 bases). The CDR3 sequence is 15 residues long. CDR1 SQVTM and CDR2 ANQGSEA come from the germline V gene. Deletions cut 7 bases from V and 7 bases from J, with 25 bases between. CDR3 protein: CSAIVQGFFTTGYTF. The CDR3 nucleotides read TGCAGCGCCATCGTACAGGGTTTTTTTACCACTGGCTACACCTTC.

The chain has TRBV4-3 and TRBJ2-5; 8 bases match TRBD2. Germline V gene data show CDR1 as LGHNA and CDR2 as YSLEER. The CDR3 loop spans 15 amino acids. The junction had 8 bases not matched to a gene; V was cut back by 3 bases and J by 5 bases. Here the CDR3 reads CASSQTGTRGETQYF. CDR3 bases: TGCGCCAGCAGCCAGACCGGGACTAGAGGGGAGACCCAGTACTTC.